The 9 T cell receptor beta chains in this list originate from one sample, sequenced in a study of T cells after yellow fever vaccination. TCRdb re-called the 5' RACE reads through MiXCR, storing one row per CDR3 protein. The top ten clones hold about 0.54% of a sample with 200,000 to 300,000 distinct CDR3 sequences, approximately 13% of them seen once. This sample comprised CD4+ T cells sorted from PBMCs, obtained 45 days after the yellow fever booster vaccination. Receptors were obtained from a man aged 25-40 years who received the YFV17D yellow fever vaccine.

This clonotype was seen only a few times. CDR3 protein: CSVGLMVTDTQYF. In DNA form, the CDR3 reads TGCAGCGTAGGCTTGATGGTCACAGATACGCAGTATTTT. The J gene is TRBJ2-3, the V gene TRBV29-1; D is unresolved. V gave up 6 bases and J gave up 2 bases, with 12 bases separating them. The CDR3 has 13 residues. Germline V CDR1 and CDR2: SQVTM, ANQGSEA.

The genes are TRBV9 and TRBJ2-1, with 7 bases that match TRBD2. The length of the CDR3 is 16 residues. CDR1 is SGDLS, CDR2 YYNGEE, per germline. The V segment lost 4 bases and the J segment 5 bases; nucleotides outside the gene matches: 12. The CDR3 DNA follows: TGTGCCAGCAGCCCTGAACTAGCGACGGCCCACAATGAGCAGTTCTTC. It encodes CASSPELATAHNEQFF.

The sample holds a few counts of this clonotype. This chain uses TRBV6-2 or TRBV6-3 with TRBJ2-5; D gene ambiguous. Germline V lookup: CDR1 MNHEY, CDR2 SVGEGT. V lost 4 bases to trimming and J lost 4 bases, with 13 bases between them. The CDR3 contains 14 residues. Here the CDR3 DNA reads TGTGCCAGCAGTTCGTCGTTGGTAGTAGAGACCCAGTACTTC. It specifies CASSSSLVVETQYF.

The genes are TRBV12-2 and TRBJ2-4; the listed D gene, TRBD1, was not tested against the DNA. TRBV12-2 is a pseudogene segment. This CDR3 is 15 amino acids long. CDR3 amino acids: CASRLATDRGDIQYF. The CDR3, as DNA: TGTGCAAGTCGCTTAGCGACCGACAGGGGAGACATTCAGTACTTC.

This clonotype occurred a few times. The chain has TRBV28 and TRBJ1-5; D not resolved. Looked up from germline, CDR1 is MDHEN and CDR2 is SYDVKM. Trimming pared 3 bases from V and 5 bases from J, leaving 2 bases between. The CDR3 contains 11 residues. CDR3 DNA sequence: TGTGCCAGCAGTTTCCATCAGCCCCAGCATTTT. It encodes CASSFHQPQHF.

This clonotype was counted only a few times. The chain uses TRBV5-1 and TRBJ2-3; D remains unclear. This CDR3 comprises 14 residues. Trimming cost V 7 bases and J 0 bases, with 12 bases left between them. CDR1 is SGHRS and CDR2 is YFSETQ in the germline V gene. CDR3 protein: CASQDPTSTDTQYF. CDR3 nucleotide sequence: TGCGCCAGCCAAGACCCAACTAGCACAGATACGCAGTATTTT.

This clonotype has a handful of counts. This chain connects TRBV6-2 or TRBV6-3 to TRBJ2-6, with 12 bases identical to TRBD2. CDR1 and CDR2 from the germline V gene are MNHEY and SVGEGT. Losses at the gene ends were 4 bases for V and 1 base for J; bases not matched to a gene: 5. This CDR3 is 18 amino acids long. CDR3 DNA: TGTGCCAGCAGTTTTGTACTAGCGGGAGGTTCTGGGGCCAACGTCCTGACTTTC. As protein: CASSFVLAGGSGANVLTF.

This clonotype showed up just a few times. The CDR3 DNA is TGTGCCAGCAAATTATCCTACGAGCAGTACTTC. This codes for CASKLSYEQYF. This chain uses TRBV2 with TRBJ2-7; D is ambiguous. The V gene's germline CDR1 is SNHLY and CDR2 FYNNEI. Trimming removed 7 bases at V and 1 base at J, with 5 bases between. The CDR3 totals 11 residues.

The gene calls are TRBV7-9 and TRBJ2-2, with D unclear. V dropped 0 bases and J dropped 1 base, with 6 bases sitting between them. Germline CDR1 SEHNR, CDR2 FQNEAQ (reference sequence). The CDR3 sequence is 15 residues long. In DNA, the CDR3 is TGTGCCAGCAGCTTAGCGCCGAGGAACACCGGGGAGCTGTTTTTT. It is translated as CASSLAPRNTGELFF.